Below are 10 T cell receptor beta chains sequenced from a single sample in a study. The sorted Tregs were CD4+CD25+CD127-/low cells. MiXCR, applied by TCRdb to the 5' RACE reads, yields one record per CDR3 protein. This repertoire shows about 57,000 distinct CDR3 sequences, 26% found once; its top ten account for 2.2%. The sample was tumor-infiltrating Tregs sorted from the breast tumor. All receptors derive from a female donor with breast cancer.

This clonotype was detected a few times. The chain's CDR3 is CASTSSGSNNEQFF. The CDR3 DNA follows: TGCGCCAGCACTTCTAGCGGGAGTAACAATGAGCAGTTCTTC. The chain employs TRBV10-2 and TRBJ2-1; TRBD2 aligns across 10 bases. Germline V gene sequence: CDR1 WSHSY, CDR2 SAAADI. After removal of 7 bases from V and 5 bases from J, the junction contained 5 bases not matched to a gene. The CDR3 is 14 residues long.

J is TRBJ2-1 and V is TRBV7-8, with TRBD2 matching over 7 bases. The CDR3 has 14 amino acids. Germline CDR1 SGHVS, CDR2 FQNEAQ. V was pared by 5 bases and J by 0 bases, with 1 base of the junction left unmatched. The CDR3 DNA reads as TGTGCCAGCAGCAGACTAGCCTCCTACAATGAGCAGTTCTTC. Its protein is CASSRLASYNEQFF.

The chain uses TRBV4-3 and TRBJ2-3; weak D call: TRBD2 (6 bases). Between the trimmed V and J ends, which lost 1 base and 1 base, there was a span of 15 bases. This CDR3 comprises 17 residues. Germline CDR1 and CDR2: LGHNA and YSLEER. CDR3 amino acids: CASSQVFRESGTDTQYF. CDR3 in DNA: TGCGCCAGCAGCCAAGTGTTTCGGGAGTCGGGCACAGATACGCAGTATTTT.

This clonotype was seen more than once but under ten times. This rearrangement joins TRBV5-1 to TRBJ2-7; D is possibly TRBD1 (6 bases). CDR3 length equals 15 residues. V lost 0 bases, J lost 4 bases, and 14 bases lay in between. Germline V gene sequence: CDR1 SGHRS, CDR2 YFSETQ. CDR3 DNA sequence: TGCGCCAGCAGCTTGGACAGGGTTCAGGAGTACGAGCAGTACTTC. It codes for CASSLDRVQEYEQYF. Full variable domain (rest looked up from reference TRBV5-1 and TRBJ2-7): KAGVTQTPRYLIKTRGQQVTLSCSPISGHRSVSWYQQTPGQGLQFLFEYFSETQRNKGNFPGRFSGRQFSNSRSEMNVSTLELGDSALYLCASSLDRVQEYEQYFGPGTRLTVT.

The rearrangement joins TRBV5-1 to TRBJ2-3, with 8 bases aligning to TRBD2. Looked up from germline, CDR1 is SGHRS and CDR2 is YFSETQ. V lost 0 bases and J lost 6; bases outside the gene matches: 9. The CDR3 loop spans 16 amino acids. CDR3 sequence reads: CASSLEGGGPRDTQYF. The DNA of the CDR3 is TGCGCCAGCAGCTTGGAGGGCGGGGGGCCGAGGGATACGCAGTATTTT.

The chain joins TRBV7-9 to TRBJ2-1, with 9 bases identical to TRBD2. This CDR3 region has 13 residues. Per germline, CDR1 SEHNR and CDR2 FQNEAQ (reference sequence). J was trimmed by 13 bases and V by 1 base; bases with no gene match: 5. CDR3 nucleotide sequence: TGTGCCAGCAGCTTAGGAACTAGCGGGCCACAGTTCTTC. This translates into CASSLGTSGPQFF.

The chain is built from TRBV4-1 and TRBJ2-7, with 7 nucleotides matching TRBD1. The V segment lost 3 bases and the J segment 4 bases; nucleotides outside the gene matches: 9. The CDR3 runs 15 residues. CDR1 is MGHRA, CDR2 YSYEKL, per germline. In DNA, the CDR3 is TGCGCCAGCAGCCAGATACAGGGGCAAGGGTACGAGCAGTACTTC. Its protein product is CASSQIQGQGYEQYF.

This clonotype appeared many times. The chain employs TRBV12-3 or TRBV12-4 and TRBJ1-4; unclear D gene. V lost 6 bases and J 4 bases, leaving 9 bases between the germline ends. The CDR3 runs to 13 residues. CDR3 in DNA: TGTGCCAGCAGAGTTAACAATAATGAAAAACTGTTTTTT. It specifies CASRVNNNEKLFF.

This clonotype was detected once. Written as DNA, the CDR3 is TGTGCCAGCGGCCCCGAAGTAGCGGCTAGCACAGATACGCAGTATTTT. Encoded protein: CASGPEVAASTDTQYF. This chain links TRBV7-9 with TRBJ2-3; D is possibly TRBD2 (6 bases). This CDR3 spans 16 amino acids. CDR1 and CDR2 from the germline V gene are SEHNR and FQNEAQ (reference sequence). Trimming took 8 bases from V and 0 from J, leaving 18 bases between them.

The genes are TRBV20-1 and TRBJ2-7, with 8 bases lining up with TRBD1. The CDR3 is 16 amino acids. V lost 4 bases and J lost 3; bases outside the gene matches: 14. Germline lookup yields CDR1 DFQATT and CDR2 SNEGSKA (reference sequence). The DNA of the CDR3 is TGCAGTGCTACTGGATACCCGGGACAGGACGGCTACGAGCAGTACTTC. This gives the protein CSATGYPGQDGYEQYF.